The table lists the clone carrying this TCR beta chain with a few counts. The antigen is unknown. The PCR used 60 Vbeta and 13 Jbeta primers. This table comes from immunoSEQ multiplex PCR, and its TCRdb copy is limited to in-frame clones, with some not included. The table lists more than 95,000 clones, 10% of them singletons. These data belong to a study of cytomegalovirus exposure and HLA in healthy donors. Study context: Early released data had around 88 million unique TCRs, all coming from HLA-typed donors. Genetic ancestry analysis placed around 76% of the 410 or so donors that were genotyped in the Caucasian-associated cluster.

In germline, CDR1 is MNHEY, CDR2 SMNVEV (reference sequence). The CDR3 contains 16 residues. Trimming at V came to 4 bases and at J to 2 bases, leaving 7 bases not matched to a gene. General study results and limits: Analysis was carried out at a later point, and it linked a missense DCLRE1C variant to TCR beta V- and J-gene trimming.

The sequence derives from a man aged 35-49 years in good health and CMV-seropositive. V is TRBV27 and J is TRBJ2-3; 9 bases are a match to TRBD2. The sample comprised PBMCs. The CDR3 is CASSSSTSGYTDTQYF. CDR3 coding DNA: TGTGCCAGCAGTTCATCGACTAGCGGCTACACAGATACGCAGTATTTT.